This is a list of T cell receptor beta chains from one sample in a study of shared clonotypes between healthy human individuals. The repertoire was sequenced with immunoSEQ multiplex PCR; TCRdb's copy has only in-frame clones and lacks some. Among some 490,000 clones listed, over 70% were seen once. Sequenced sample: PBMCs. The receptor set was obtained from a woman in her forties in good health. Some clones in this sample may be carry-over from other donors' samples. Both conserved end residues are part of each CDR3. The order of the fields is J gene, V gene, D gene, clone size, CDR3 protein, CDR3 DNA. A D gene is named only where the DNA matches it firmly. Size values are once, few and many counts, or a class for expanded clones, and some rows have none.

j_gene: TRBJ2-7
v_gene: TRBV27
d_gene: TRBD2
abundance: many
CDR3aa: CASSRAGGTYEQYF
CDR3nt: TGTGCCAGCAGTAGGGCGGGAGGCACCTACGAGCAGTACTTC

j_gene: TRBJ2-5
v_gene: TRBV7-2
d_gene: TRBD2
abundance: once
CDR3aa: CASSLGFGVGGRQYF
CDR3nt: TGTGCCAGCAGCCTGGGTTTTGGGGTGGGAGGGCGCCAGTACTTC

j_gene: TRBJ1-1
v_gene: TRBV14
d_gene: -
abundance: -
CDR3aa: CASNVQGNTEAFF
CDR3nt: TGTGCCAGCAATGTGCAGGGTAACACTGAAGCTTTCTTT

j_gene: TRBJ2-5
v_gene: TRBV7-9
d_gene: -
abundance: -
CDR3aa: CASSSLGGGETQYF
CDR3nt: TGTGCCAGCAGCTCTTTGGGGGGAGGAGAGACCCAGTACTTC

j_gene: TRBJ1-5
v_gene: TRBV7-2
d_gene: -
abundance: -
CDR3aa: CASSSSGTPQHF
CDR3nt: TGTGCCAGCAGCTCATCCGGGACGCCCCAGCATTTT

j_gene: TRBJ2-3
v_gene: TRBV10-2
d_gene: TRBD2
abundance: -
CDR3aa: CASSEAPPGAGGTDTQYF
CDR3nt: TGCGCCAGCAGTGAGGCACCCCCTGGAGCGGGAGGCACAGATACGCAGTATTTT

j_gene: TRBJ2-1
v_gene: TRBV18
d_gene: TRBD2
abundance: -
CDR3aa: CASQAGDGEQFF
CDR3nt: TGTGCCAGCCAAGCGGGAGATGGTGAGCAGTTCTTC

j_gene: TRBJ2-1
v_gene: TRBV29-1
d_gene: -
abundance: -
CDR3aa: CSVDQVRDLLYNEQFF
CDR3nt: TGCAGCGTTGATCAGGTCAGGGATCTATTATACAATGAGCAGTTCTTC

j_gene: TRBJ2-3
v_gene: TRBV9
d_gene: -
abundance: -
CDR3aa: CASSARLADTQYF
CDR3nt: TGTGCCAGCAGCGCGAGGTTGGCAGATACGCAGTATTTT

j_gene: TRBJ2-7
v_gene: TRBV9
d_gene: -
abundance: -
CDR3aa: CASQKGPTYEQYF
CDR3nt: TGTGCCAGTCAAAAGGGTCCAACCTACGAGCAGTACTTC

j_gene: TRBJ1-4
v_gene: TRBV19
d_gene: -
abundance: many
CDR3aa: CASSITTVGATNEKLFF
CDR3nt: TGTGCCAGTAGTATAACGACGGTGGGGGCAACTAATGAAAAACTGTTTTTT

j_gene: TRBJ1-1
v_gene: TRBV5-1
d_gene: TRBD1
abundance: -
CDR3aa: CASSGDRGSTNTEAFF
CDR3nt: TGCGCCAGCAGCGGGGACAGGGGATCAACAAACACTGAAGCTTTCTTT

j_gene: TRBJ2-7
v_gene: TRBV7-2
d_gene: TRBD2
abundance: -
CDR3aa: CASSPQPGLAVYEQYF
CDR3nt: TGTGCCAGCAGCCCCCAGCCAGGACTAGCAGTGTACGAGCAGTACTTC

j_gene: TRBJ2-5
v_gene: TRBV5-1
d_gene: -
abundance: -
CDR3aa: CASSLAADETQYF
CDR3nt: TGCGCCAGCAGCTTGGCCGCGGATGAGACCCAGTACTTC

j_gene: TRBJ2-1
v_gene: TRBV6-5
d_gene: -
abundance: -
CDR3aa: CASRRDSSSKKFF
CDR3nt: TGTGCCAGCAGACGTGACTCTAGTAGTAAGAAGTTCTTC

j_gene: TRBJ2-7
v_gene: TRBV4-3
d_gene: -
abundance: -
CDR3aa: CASSQVIAQGYEQYF
CDR3nt: TGCGCCAGCAGCCAAGTTATCGCTCAGGGTTACGAGCAGTACTTC

j_gene: TRBJ2-7
v_gene: TRBV9
d_gene: TRBD2
abundance: -
CDR3aa: CASSAGTSVTHEQYF
CDR3nt: TGTGCCAGCAGCGCGGGGACTAGCGTCACTCACGAGCAGTACTTC

j_gene: TRBJ2-1
v_gene: TRBV5-1
d_gene: -
abundance: -
CDR3aa: CASSSDTSYNEQFF
CDR3nt: TGCGCCAGCAGCTCGGACACGTCCTACAATGAGCAGTTCTTC

j_gene: TRBJ1-4
v_gene: TRBV4-1
d_gene: -
abundance: once
CDR3aa: CASSQDRRLDNEKLFF
CDR3nt: TGCGCCAGCAGCCAAGATCGGAGGCTGGATAATGAAAAACTGTTTTTT

j_gene: TRBJ2-4
v_gene: TRBV27
d_gene: -
abundance: -
CDR3aa: CASSRPDRKNIQYF
CDR3nt: TGTGCCAGCAGTCGACCAGACCGAAAAAACATTCAGTACTTC

j_gene: TRBJ1-4
v_gene: TRBV5-6
d_gene: -
abundance: -
CDR3aa: CASSASRGATNEKLFF
CDR3nt: TGTGCCAGCAGCGCGAGCAGGGGTGCAACTAATGAAAAACTGTTTTTT

j_gene: TRBJ2-1
v_gene: TRBV12-5
d_gene: -
abundance: -
CDR3aa: CASGLLGTPKSHNEQFF
CDR3nt: TGTGCTAGTGGTTTGCTGGGGACACCCAAGTCCCACAATGAGCAGTTCTTC

j_gene: TRBJ2-7
v_gene: TRBV2
d_gene: -
abundance: -
CDR3aa: CASSGIRTYYEQYF
CDR3nt: TGTGCCAGCAGTGGGATTCGGACATACTACGAGCAGTACTTC

j_gene: TRBJ1-5
v_gene: TRBV12-2
d_gene: -
abundance: -
CDR3aa: CASPNRTGDNQPQHF
CDR3nt: TGTGCAAGTCCTAACAGGACCGGGGATAATCAGCCCCAGCATTTT

j_gene: TRBJ1-5
v_gene: TRBV19
d_gene: TRBD1
abundance: -
CDR3aa: CASSRDRGAQPQHF
CDR3nt: TGTGCCAGTAGCCGGGACAGGGGGGCTCAGCCCCAGCATTTT

j_gene: TRBJ2-7
v_gene: TRBV11-3
d_gene: -
abundance: -
CDR3aa: CASSLEVSGEQYF
CDR3nt: TGTGCCAGCAGCTTAGAGGTCTCTGGGGAGCAGTACTTC

j_gene: TRBJ1-2
v_gene: TRBV5-1
d_gene: -
abundance: -
CDR3aa: CASSFLGGDYGYTF
CDR3nt: TGCGCCAGCAGCTTTCTCGGGGGAGACTATGGCTACACCTTC

j_gene: TRBJ2-1
v_gene: TRBV30
d_gene: TRBD2
abundance: -
CDR3aa: CAWSGLAPNEQFF
CDR3nt: TGTGCCTGGAGCGGACTAGCGCCCAATGAGCAGTTCTTC

j_gene: TRBJ2-7
v_gene: TRBV28
d_gene: TRBD1
abundance: -
CDR3aa: CAVWDRVTRQYF
CDR3nt: TGTGCCGTTTGGGACAGGGTCACACGGCAGTACTTC

j_gene: TRBJ2-3
v_gene: TRBV9
d_gene: -
abundance: once
CDR3aa: CASSLPTDTQYF
CDR3nt: TGTGCCAGCAGCCTTCCGACAGATACGCAGTATTTT

j_gene: TRBJ2-7
v_gene: TRBV6-1
d_gene: TRBD1
abundance: -
CDR3aa: CASIGRGQSHEQYF
CDR3nt: TGTGCCAGCATCGGAAGGGGACAGAGCCACGAGCAGTACTTC

j_gene: TRBJ1-1
v_gene: TRBV11-2
d_gene: -
abundance: -
CDR3aa: CASSLPARNAEAFF
CDR3nt: TGTGCCAGCAGCTTACCGGCCCGAAACGCTGAAGCTTTCTTT

j_gene: TRBJ2-3
v_gene: TRBV7-3
d_gene: TRBD2
abundance: -
CDR3aa: CASSSGLAGVDTQYF
CDR3nt: TGTGCCAGCAGCTCCGGACTAGCGGGAGTAGATACGCAGTATTTT

j_gene: TRBJ2-5
v_gene: TRBV7-6
d_gene: -
abundance: -
CDR3aa: CASSLFSPHQETQYF
CDR3nt: TGTGCCAGCAGCTTATTTAGCCCCCACCAAGAGACCCAGTACTTC

j_gene: TRBJ2-4
v_gene: TRBV5-1
d_gene: TRBD1
abundance: -
CDR3aa: CASSPDRVAKNIQYF
CDR3nt: TGCGCCAGCAGCCCGGACAGGGTAGCCAAAAACATTCAGTACTTC

j_gene: TRBJ2-3
v_gene: TRBV2
d_gene: TRBD1
abundance: -
CDR3aa: CASTTGGRDTQYF
CDR3nt: TGTGCCAGCACTACAGGGGGTAGAGATACGCAGTATTTT

j_gene: TRBJ2-5
v_gene: TRBV18
d_gene: TRBD2
abundance: -
CDR3aa: CASSPIDSGSPETQYF
CDR3nt: TGTGCCAGCTCACCAATTGATAGCGGGAGCCCCGAGACCCAGTACTTC

j_gene: TRBJ1-1
v_gene: TRBV18
d_gene: -
abundance: -
CDR3aa: CASSPFSGQNTEAFF
CDR3nt: TGTGCCAGCTCACCATTCTCGGGGCAGAACACTGAAGCTTTCTTT

j_gene: TRBJ1-4
v_gene: TRBV5-1
d_gene: -
abundance: -
CDR3aa: CASSFGGAGDEKLFF
CDR3nt: TGCGCCAGCAGCTTCGGTGGGGCGGGTGATGAAAAACTGTTTTTT

j_gene: TRBJ2-7
v_gene: TRBV11-2
d_gene: TRBD2
abundance: -
CDR3aa: CASRWTSGAYEQYF
CDR3nt: TGTGCCAGCAGATGGACTAGCGGGGCCTACGAGCAGTACTTC

j_gene: TRBJ2-3
v_gene: TRBV19
d_gene: TRBD2
abundance: -
CDR3aa: CASSTSGSTDTQYF
CDR3nt: TGTGCCAGTAGTACTAGCGGGAGCACAGATACGCAGTATTTT

j_gene: TRBJ1-1
v_gene: TRBV28
d_gene: -
abundance: -
CDR3aa: CASSFLGGRYTEAFF
CDR3nt: TGTGCCAGCAGTTTCTTGGGGGGCCGGTACACTGAAGCTTTCTTT

j_gene: TRBJ2-5
v_gene: TRBV10-1
d_gene: -
abundance: -
CDR3aa: CASSEPEETQYF
CDR3nt: TGCGCCAGCAGTGAGCCCGAAGAGACCCAGTACTTC

j_gene: TRBJ2-5
v_gene: TRBV5-4
d_gene: TRBD2
abundance: -
CDR3aa: CASSLDTSGRAGETQYF
CDR3nt: TGTGCCAGCAGCTTGGATACTAGCGGGAGGGCCGGAGAGACCCAGTACTTC